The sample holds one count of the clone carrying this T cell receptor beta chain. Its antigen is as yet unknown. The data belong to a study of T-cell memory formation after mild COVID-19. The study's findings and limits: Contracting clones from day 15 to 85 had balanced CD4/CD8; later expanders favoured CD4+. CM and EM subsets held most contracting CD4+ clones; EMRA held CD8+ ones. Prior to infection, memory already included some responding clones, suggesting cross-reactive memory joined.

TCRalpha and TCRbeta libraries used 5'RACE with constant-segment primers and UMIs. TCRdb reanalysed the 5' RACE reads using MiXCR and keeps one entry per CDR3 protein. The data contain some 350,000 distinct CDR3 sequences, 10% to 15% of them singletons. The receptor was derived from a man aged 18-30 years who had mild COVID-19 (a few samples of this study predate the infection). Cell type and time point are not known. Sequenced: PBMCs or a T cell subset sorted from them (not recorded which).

The DNA for the CDR3 is TGCAGTGCCGGACAGGGCAGGGAAAAACTGTTTTTT. This gives the protein CSAGQGREKLFF. The rearrangement joins TRBV20-1 to TRBJ1-4; 8 nucleotides line up with TRBD1. The junction had 5 bases not matched to a gene; V was cut back by 6 bases and J by 8 bases. Germline-derived CDR1 and CDR2 are DFQATT and SNEGSKA (reference sequence). There are 12 residues in the CDR3.